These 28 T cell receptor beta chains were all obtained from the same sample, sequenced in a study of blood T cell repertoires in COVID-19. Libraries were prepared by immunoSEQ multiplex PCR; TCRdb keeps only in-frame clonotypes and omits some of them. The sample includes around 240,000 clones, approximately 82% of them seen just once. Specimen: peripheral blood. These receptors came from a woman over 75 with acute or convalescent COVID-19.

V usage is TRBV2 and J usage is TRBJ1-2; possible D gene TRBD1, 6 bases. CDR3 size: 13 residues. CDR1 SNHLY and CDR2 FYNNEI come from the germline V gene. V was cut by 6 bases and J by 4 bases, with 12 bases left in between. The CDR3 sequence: CASRARTVYGYTF. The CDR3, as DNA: TGTGCCAGCAGAGCCAGGACAGTCTATGGCTACACCTTC.

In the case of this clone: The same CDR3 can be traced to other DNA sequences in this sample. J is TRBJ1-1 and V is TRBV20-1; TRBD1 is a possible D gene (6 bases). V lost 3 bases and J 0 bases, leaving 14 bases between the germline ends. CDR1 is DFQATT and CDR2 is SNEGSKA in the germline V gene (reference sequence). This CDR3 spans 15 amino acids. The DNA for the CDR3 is TGCAGTGCTAGTCCCGGGGGGCGGATGAACACTGAAGCTTTCTTT. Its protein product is CSASPGGRMNTEAFF.

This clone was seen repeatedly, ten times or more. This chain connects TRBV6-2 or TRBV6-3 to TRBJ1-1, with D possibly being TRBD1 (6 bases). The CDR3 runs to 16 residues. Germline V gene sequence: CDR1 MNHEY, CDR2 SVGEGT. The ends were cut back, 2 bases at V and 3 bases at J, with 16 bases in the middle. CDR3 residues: CASSYGDTGRDTEAFF. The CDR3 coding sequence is TGTGCCAGCAGTTACGGGGACACGGGACGTGACACTGAAGCTTTCTTT.

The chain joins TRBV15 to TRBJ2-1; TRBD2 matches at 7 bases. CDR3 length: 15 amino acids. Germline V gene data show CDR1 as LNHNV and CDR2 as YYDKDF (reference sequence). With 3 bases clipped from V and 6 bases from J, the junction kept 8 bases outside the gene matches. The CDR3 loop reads CATSRTLAEVNEQFF. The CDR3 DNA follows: TGTGCCACCAGCAGGACTCTAGCGGAGGTCAATGAGCAGTTCTTC.

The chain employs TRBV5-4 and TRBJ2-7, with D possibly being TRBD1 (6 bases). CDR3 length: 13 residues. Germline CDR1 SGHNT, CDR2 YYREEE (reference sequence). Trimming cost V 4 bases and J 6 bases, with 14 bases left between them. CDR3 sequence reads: CASSRTGTGEQYF. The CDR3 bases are TGTGCCAGCAGCCGTACAGGGACGGGCGAGCAGTACTTC.

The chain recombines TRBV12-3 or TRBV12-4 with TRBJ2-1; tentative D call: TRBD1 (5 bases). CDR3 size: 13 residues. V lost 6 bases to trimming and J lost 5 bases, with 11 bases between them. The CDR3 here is CASRKQENNEQFF. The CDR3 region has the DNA TGTGCCAGCAGGAAACAGGAGAACAATGAGCAGTTCTTC.

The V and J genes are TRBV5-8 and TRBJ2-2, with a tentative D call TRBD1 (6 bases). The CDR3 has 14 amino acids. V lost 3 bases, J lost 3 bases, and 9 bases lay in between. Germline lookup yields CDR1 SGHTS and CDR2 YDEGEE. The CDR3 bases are TGTGCCAGCAGCTCACAGGGTCACACCGGGGAGCTGTTTTTT. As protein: CASSSQGHTGELFF.

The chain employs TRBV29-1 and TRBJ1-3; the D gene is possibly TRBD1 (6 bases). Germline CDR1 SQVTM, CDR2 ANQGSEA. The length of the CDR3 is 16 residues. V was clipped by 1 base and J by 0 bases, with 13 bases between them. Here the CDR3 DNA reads TGCAGCGTTGAAGTACTTCCAGGGGCCTCTGGAAACACCATATATTTT. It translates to CSVEVLPGASGNTIYF.

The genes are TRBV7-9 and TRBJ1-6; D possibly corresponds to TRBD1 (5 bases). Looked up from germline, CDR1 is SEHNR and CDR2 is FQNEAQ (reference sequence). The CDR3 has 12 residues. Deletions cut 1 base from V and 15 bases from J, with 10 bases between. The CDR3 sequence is CASSLGRGILHF. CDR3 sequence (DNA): TGTGCCAGCAGCTTAGGGCGGGGGATCCTCCACTTT. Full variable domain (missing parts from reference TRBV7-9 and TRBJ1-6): DTGVSQNPRHKITKRGQNVTFRCDPISEHNRLYWYRQTLGQGPEFLTYFQNEAQLEKSRLLSDRFSAERPKGSFSTLEIQRTEQGDSAMYLCASSLGRGILHFGNGTRLTVT.

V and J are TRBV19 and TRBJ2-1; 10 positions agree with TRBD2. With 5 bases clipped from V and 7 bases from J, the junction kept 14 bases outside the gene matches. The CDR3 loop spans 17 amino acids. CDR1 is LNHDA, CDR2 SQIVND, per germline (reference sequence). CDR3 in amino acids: CASSPWALAGGSNEQFF. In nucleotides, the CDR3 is TGTGCCAGTAGTCCATGGGCGTTAGCGGGGGGTTCAAATGAGCAGTTCTTC.

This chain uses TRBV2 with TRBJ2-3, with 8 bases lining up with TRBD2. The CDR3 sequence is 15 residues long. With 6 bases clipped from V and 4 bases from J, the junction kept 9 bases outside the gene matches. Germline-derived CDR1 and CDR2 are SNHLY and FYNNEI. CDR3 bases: TGTGCCAGCAGATCCGGCACTAGCGGATCAGATACGCAGTATTTT. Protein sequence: CASRSGTSGSDTQYF.

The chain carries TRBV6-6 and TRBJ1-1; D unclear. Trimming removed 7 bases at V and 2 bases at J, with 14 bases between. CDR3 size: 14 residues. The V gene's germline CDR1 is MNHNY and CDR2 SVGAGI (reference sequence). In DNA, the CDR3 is TGTGCCAGCATCTCTACCCAGGCAAACACTGAAGCTTTCTTT. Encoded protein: CASISTQANTEAFF.

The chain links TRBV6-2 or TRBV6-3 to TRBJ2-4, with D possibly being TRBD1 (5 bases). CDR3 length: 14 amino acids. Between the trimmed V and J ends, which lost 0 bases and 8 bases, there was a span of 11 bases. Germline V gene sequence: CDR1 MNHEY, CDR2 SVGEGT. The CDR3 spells CASSYSRTSDIQYF. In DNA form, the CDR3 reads TGTGCCAGCAGTTACTCCAGGACATCGGACATTCAGTACTTC.

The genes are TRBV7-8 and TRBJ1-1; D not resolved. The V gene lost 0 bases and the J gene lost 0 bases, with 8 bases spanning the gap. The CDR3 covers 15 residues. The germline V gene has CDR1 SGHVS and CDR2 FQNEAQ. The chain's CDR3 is CASSLAYSVNTEAFF. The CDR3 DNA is TGTGCCAGCAGCTTAGCGTATTCAGTGAACACTGAAGCTTTCTTT.

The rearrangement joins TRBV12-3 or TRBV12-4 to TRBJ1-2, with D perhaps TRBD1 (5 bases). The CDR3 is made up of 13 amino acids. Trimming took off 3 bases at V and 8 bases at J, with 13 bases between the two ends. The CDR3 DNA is TGTGCCAGCAGTTTTGCCAGGGTGGAGGGCTACACCTTC. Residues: CASSFARVEGYTF.

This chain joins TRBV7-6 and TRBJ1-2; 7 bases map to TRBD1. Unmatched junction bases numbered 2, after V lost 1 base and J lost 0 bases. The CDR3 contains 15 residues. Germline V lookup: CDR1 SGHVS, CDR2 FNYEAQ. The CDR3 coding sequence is TGTGCCAGCAGCTTAGAGACAGGGTCTAACTATGGCTACACCTTC. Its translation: CASSLETGSNYGYTF.

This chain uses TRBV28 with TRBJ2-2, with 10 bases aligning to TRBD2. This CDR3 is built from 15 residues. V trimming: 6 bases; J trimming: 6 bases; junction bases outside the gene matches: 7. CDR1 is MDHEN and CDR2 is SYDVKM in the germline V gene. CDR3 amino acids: CASSLSGRRSGELFF. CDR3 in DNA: TGTGCCAGCAGCCTTAGCGGGAGGAGGTCCGGGGAGCTGTTTTTT.

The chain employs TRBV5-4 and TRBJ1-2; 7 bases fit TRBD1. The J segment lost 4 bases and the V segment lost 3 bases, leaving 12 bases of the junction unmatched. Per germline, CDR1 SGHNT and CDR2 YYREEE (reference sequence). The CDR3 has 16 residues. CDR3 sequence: CASSYSFGGGAYGYTF. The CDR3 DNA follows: TGTGCCAGCAGCTATTCTTTCGGAGGGGGCGCCTATGGCTACACCTTC. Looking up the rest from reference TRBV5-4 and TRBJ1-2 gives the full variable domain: ETGVTQSPTHLIKTRGQQVTLRCSSQSGHNTVSWYQQALGQGPQFIFQYYREEENGRGNFPPRFSGLQFPNYSSELNVNALELDDSALYLCASSYSFGGGAYGYTFGSGTRLTVV.

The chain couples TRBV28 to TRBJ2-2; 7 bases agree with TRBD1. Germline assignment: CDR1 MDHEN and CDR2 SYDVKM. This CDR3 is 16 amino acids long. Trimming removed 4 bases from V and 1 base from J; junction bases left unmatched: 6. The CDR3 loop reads CASSSSPGGNTGELFF. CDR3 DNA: TGTGCCAGCAGTTCGTCCCCAGGGGGGAACACCGGGGAGCTGTTTTTT.

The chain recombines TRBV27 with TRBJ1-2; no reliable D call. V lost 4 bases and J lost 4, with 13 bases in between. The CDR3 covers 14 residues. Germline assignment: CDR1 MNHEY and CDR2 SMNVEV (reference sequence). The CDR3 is CASSSRHPAYGYTF. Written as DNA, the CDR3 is TGTGCCAGCAGTTCACGACATCCTGCCTATGGCTACACCTTC.

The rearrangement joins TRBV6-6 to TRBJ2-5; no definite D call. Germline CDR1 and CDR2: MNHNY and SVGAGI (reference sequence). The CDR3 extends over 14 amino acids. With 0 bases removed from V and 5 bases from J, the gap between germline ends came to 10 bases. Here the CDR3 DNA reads TGTGCCAGCAGTTACTCCTTCGAGAGTGAGACCCAGTACTTC. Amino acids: CASSYSFESETQYF.

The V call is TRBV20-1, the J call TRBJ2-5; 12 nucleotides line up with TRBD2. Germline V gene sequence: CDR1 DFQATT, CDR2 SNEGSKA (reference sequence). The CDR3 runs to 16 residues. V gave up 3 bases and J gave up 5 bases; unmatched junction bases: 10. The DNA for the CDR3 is TGCAGTGCTAGTGCGACGGGACTAGCGGGTCGGGAGACCCAGTACTTC. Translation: CSASATGLAGRETQYF.

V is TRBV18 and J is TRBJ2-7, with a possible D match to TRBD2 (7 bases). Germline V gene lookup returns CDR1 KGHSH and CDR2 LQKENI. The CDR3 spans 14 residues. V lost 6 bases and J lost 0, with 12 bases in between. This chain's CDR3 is CASSQGRDSYEQYF. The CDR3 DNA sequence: TGTGCCAGCTCGCAGGGGAGGGACTCCTACGAGCAGTACTTC.

The CDR3 here is CASSWGGREKLFF. The CDR3 nucleotides are TGTGCCAGCAGTTGGGGGGGACGTGAAAAACTGTTTTTT. The J gene is TRBJ1-4, the V gene TRBV12-3 or TRBV12-4; TRBD1 is a possible D gene (5 bases). The ends were cut back, 4 bases at V and 7 bases at J, with 10 bases in the middle. The CDR3 has 13 amino acids.

CDR3 sequence: CASSQGGEEDQPQHF. The CDR3 bases are TGCGCCAGCAGCCAAGGGGGGGAGGAAGATCAGCCCCAGCATTTT. This sequence joins TRBV4-3 and TRBJ1-5, with D possibly matching TRBD1 (5 bases). In germline, CDR1 is LGHNA, CDR2 YSLEER. The CDR3 spans 15 residues. Between the trimmed V and J ends, which lost 1 base and 5 bases, there was a span of 12 bases.

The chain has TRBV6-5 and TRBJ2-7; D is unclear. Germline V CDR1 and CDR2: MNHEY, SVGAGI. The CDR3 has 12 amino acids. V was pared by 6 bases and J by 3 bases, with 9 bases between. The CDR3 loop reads CASSRPDYEQYF. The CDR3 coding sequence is TGTGCCAGCAGCAGGCCTGACTACGAGCAGTACTTC.

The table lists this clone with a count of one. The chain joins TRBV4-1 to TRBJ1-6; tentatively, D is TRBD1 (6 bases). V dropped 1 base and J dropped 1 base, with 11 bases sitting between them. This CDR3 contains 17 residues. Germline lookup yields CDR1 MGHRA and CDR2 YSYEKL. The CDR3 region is CASSQAGQGSYNSPLHF. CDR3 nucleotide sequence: TGCGCCAGCAGCCAAGCGGGTCAGGGGTCCTATAATTCACCCCTCCACTTT.

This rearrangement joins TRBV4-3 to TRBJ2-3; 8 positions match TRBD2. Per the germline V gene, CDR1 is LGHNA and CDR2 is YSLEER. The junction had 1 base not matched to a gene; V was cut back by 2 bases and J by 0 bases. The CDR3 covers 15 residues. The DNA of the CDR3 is TGCGCCAGCAGCCAAACTAGCGGAAGCACAGATACGCAGTATTTT. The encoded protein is CASSQTSGSTDTQYF.